The TCR beta chain under discussion was sequenced for a study of cytomegalovirus exposure and HLA in healthy donors. The CDR3 sequence is 13 residues long. Germline V CDR1 and CDR2: MRHNA, SNTAGT. Trimming shortened V by 4 bases and J by 2 bases, and 8 bases separated the two germline ends. This clone was found a few times. Both 60 Vbeta primers and 13 Jbeta primers went into the PCR. Only in-frame clones appear in the TCRdb table, and some are missing; sequencing was by immunoSEQ multiplex PCR. The repertoire holds about 120,000 clones, with 80% as singletons. The clonotype originates from a female donor in good health and CMV-seropositive. Input material: PBMCs. The V and J genes are TRBV6-4 and TRBJ1-1; D might be TRBD1 (6 bases). CDR3 nucleotide sequence: TGTGCCAGCAGTGTACAGGGTAACACTGAAGCTTTCTTT. Amino acids: CASSVQGNTEAFF.